The clone carrying this T cell receptor (beta chain) came up many times. Its antigen is not known. In germline, CDR1 is DFQATT, CDR2 SNEGSKA (reference sequence). V dropped 5 bases and J dropped 5 bases, with 18 bases sitting between them. This CDR3 comprises 14 residues. This sample is part of a study of read filtering for tumor transcriptome and immune sequencing. Findings and limits, study-wide: IR-seq and RNA-seq agreed better without single-read clonotypes. This fraction held mixed bone marrow immune cells after CD138-negative sorting. In IR-seq, single-read clonotypes were roughly 82% of clonotypes but approximately 3.5% of reads.

This library used about 400 ng RNA and molecular barcoded adaptors spanning alpha/delta and beta/gamma chains. TCRdb reprocessed the reads with MiXCR, giving one entry per CDR3 protein. The table lists approximately 93,000 distinct CDR3 sequences, around a fifth of them singletons. Sequenced sample: a population of CD138-negative cells sorted from bone marrow. V and J are TRBV20-1 and TRBJ2-5, with D hard to call. The clonotype originates from a donor aged 40 or older with multiple myeloma. The CDR3 DNA reads TGCAGTGCTCCCGCCATGGGCTCTGGGGAGACCCAGTACTTC. As protein: CSAPAMGSGETQYF.